The 19 T cell receptor beta chains presented below share a single source sample, sequenced in a study of control samples from healthy donors and cancer patients (TCRdb year 2020). The library was prepared using the immunoSEQ multiplex PCR assay. Imported from immuneACCESS, the table was reduced by TCRdb to in-frame sequences with V and J called. These copies leave out some clones; in studies compared against another copy, an unresolved V gene accounts for under half, and the cause of the remainder is not known. In all, the sample holds 100,000 to 150,000 clones, and about 91% of those were seen once. The top ten clones comprise around 8.1% of the sample. The sample comprised blood. The origin of the receptors is a man aged 18 to 30 in good health.

For the CDR3, the DNA is TGCGCCAGCAGCCACGGACAGGGGGCGGACTACGAGCAGTACTTC. Translating gives CASSHGQGADYEQYF. The chain employs TRBV4-1 and TRBJ2-7; TRBD1 matches at 11 bases. The CDR3 runs 15 residues. Unmatched junction bases numbered 4, after V lost 3 bases and J lost 3 bases. Germline V gives CDR1 MGHRA, CDR2 YSYEKL.

V is TRBV27 and J is TRBJ2-2; 10 positions match TRBD2. J gave up 4 bases and V 5 bases, and 4 bases lay outside the gene matches. CDR3 length: 15 amino acids. Germline loops: CDR1 MNHEY, CDR2 SMNVEV (reference sequence). This CDR3 is CASSPASGGTGELFF. In DNA, the CDR3 is TGTGCCAGCAGTCCCGCTAGCGGGGGCACCGGGGAGCTGTTTTTT.

This chain links TRBV5-4 with TRBJ2-5; TRBD2 agrees at 13 bases. This CDR3 is 17 amino acids long. V shed 4 bases, J shed 2 bases, and the junction held 8 bases outside the gene matches. Germline V gene lookup returns CDR1 SGHNT and CDR2 YYREEE (reference sequence). The CDR3 reads CASSRILAGGRQETQYF. For the CDR3, the DNA is TGTGCCAGCAGCAGAATACTAGCGGGGGGGCGTCAAGAGACCCAGTACTTC. Variable domain in full (rest from reference TRBV5-4 and TRBJ2-5): ETGVTQSPTHLIKTRGQQVTLRCSSQSGHNTVSWYQQALGQGPQFIFQYYREEENGRGNFPPRFSGLQFPNYSSELNVNALELDDSALYLCASSRILAGGRQETQYFGPGTRLLVL.

This chain links TRBV4-1 with TRBJ1-5; D is uncertain. V dropped 1 base and J dropped 0 bases, with 13 bases sitting between them. This CDR3 is 17 amino acids long. Germline V gene data show CDR1 as MGHRA and CDR2 as YSYEKL. The chain's CDR3 is CASSQGGPVYSNQPQHF. DNA for the CDR3: TGCGCCAGCAGCCAAGGCGGGCCAGTGTATAGCAATCAGCCCCAGCATTTT.

The chain links TRBV2 to TRBJ1-1; D possibly corresponds to TRBD1 (6 bases). V was pared by 2 bases and J by 2 bases, with 12 bases between. Germline CDR1 and CDR2: SNHLY and FYNNEI. The CDR3 contains 15 residues. The DNA of the CDR3 is TGTGCCAGCAGTGAATTCCGGGACATCAACACTGAAGCTTTCTTT. Its protein is CASSEFRDINTEAFF.

This chain uses TRBV25-1 with TRBJ1-1; D gene unclear. From germline, CDR1 is MGHDK and CDR2 SYGVNS. The CDR3 contains 14 residues. Trimming pared 6 bases from V and 3 bases from J, leaving 14 bases between. The CDR3 nucleotides read TGTGCCAGCAGATCCCCCCTCCGGGACACTGAAGCTTTCTTT. Encoded protein: CASRSPLRDTEAFF.

The chain couples TRBV13 to TRBJ2-7; 8 bases map to TRBD1. The CDR3 runs 13 residues. V trimming: 5 bases; J trimming: 5 bases; junction bases outside the gene matches: 5. Germline-derived CDR1 and CDR2 are PRHDT and FYEKMQ (reference sequence). The DNA for the CDR3 is TGTGCCAGCAGCCGGACAGGGATGAACGAGCAGTACTTC. The encoded protein is CASSRTGMNEQYF.

V and J are TRBV3-1 (or the pseudogene TRBV3-2) and TRBJ1-2; D is uncertain. Trimming left V 3 bases short and J 6 bases short, with 8 bases between. The CDR3 has 12 residues. Per germline, CDR1 LGHDT and CDR2 YNNKEL (reference sequence). The CDR3 DNA reads TGTGCCAGCAGCCACACTCGGGATGGCTACACCTTC. This codes for CASSHTRDGYTF.

The chain has TRBV6-6 and TRBJ2-2; 11 nucleotides line up with TRBD2. This CDR3 comprises 15 residues. Trimming at V came to 4 bases and at J to 7 bases, leaving 5 bases not matched to a gene. Germline V gene data show CDR1 as MNHNY and CDR2 as SVGAGI (reference sequence). The CDR3 sequence is CASSFPGLADGELFF. CDR3 nucleotides: TGTGCCAGCAGTTTCCCGGGACTAGCGGACGGGGAGCTGTTTTTT.

The CDR3 loop reads CASSPGRQGAMPQHF. The CDR3 DNA sequence: TGTGCCAGCTCACCGGGGCGACAGGGTGCCATGCCCCAGCATTTT. The chain recombines TRBV18 with TRBJ1-5; 7 nucleotides agree with TRBD1. Germline CDR1 reads KGHSH; CDR2 reads LQKENI. V shed 3 bases and J 9 bases; nucleotides not matched to a gene: 11. The CDR3 is 15 amino acids.

The chain is built from TRBV10-3 and TRBJ2-1; D gene ambiguous. Germline CDR1 and CDR2: ENHRY and SYGVKD. The V end lost 2 bases, the J end lost 4 bases, and 9 bases lay between the germline ends. This CDR3 is built from 14 residues. The CDR3 loop reads CAISEPKSYNEQFF. The CDR3 bases are TGTGCCATCAGTGAGCCTAAGAGTTACAATGAGCAGTTCTTC.

The chain employs TRBV4-1 and TRBJ1-4; 10 nucleotides match TRBD1. This CDR3 has 17 residues. With V trimmed by 0 bases and J by 7 bases, 8 bases remained unmatched. Germline V gene lookup returns CDR1 MGHRA and CDR2 YSYEKL. The CDR3 region has the DNA TGCGCCAGCAGCCAAGATCAATCGACAGGGGGCGGTGAAAAACTGTTTTTT. Translating gives CASSQDQSTGGGEKLFF.

The rearrangement links TRBV29-1 to TRBJ1-1, with TRBD1 matching 7 bases. In germline, CDR1 is SQVTM, CDR2 ANQGSEA. The ends lost 6 bases at V and 0 bases at J; junction bases unmatched: 4. The CDR3 covers 13 residues. CDR3 bases: TGCAGCGTCAGGGACAGAGTGAACACTGAAGCTTTCTTT. The encoded protein is CSVRDRVNTEAFF.

V is TRBV6-6 and J is TRBJ1-2, with D uncertain. The germline V gene has CDR1 MNHNY and CDR2 SVGAGI (reference sequence). V was pared by 6 bases and J by 8 bases, with 16 bases between. The CDR3 runs to 13 residues. The CDR3 loop is CASSQDVGRGYTF. CDR3 sequence (DNA): TGTGCCAGCAGCCAGGACGTCGGCCGGGGCTACACCTTC.

The chain couples TRBV3-1 (or the pseudogene TRBV3-2) to TRBJ2-5, with 7 bases fitting TRBD1. J gave up 4 bases and V 0 bases, and 5 bases lay outside the gene matches. CDR1 and CDR2 (germline): LGHDT, YNNKEL (reference sequence). This CDR3 region has 15 residues. CDR3 in DNA: TGTGCCAGCAGCCAAGAAGGGACAGTCCCAGAGACCCAGTACTTC. Its translation: CASSQEGTVPETQYF.

The table lists this clone with a few counts. Here the CDR3 reads CASTRGGSSSYNEQFF. CDR3 bases: TGCGCCAGCACCAGAGGGGGGTCAAGCTCCTACAATGAGCAGTTCTTC. The gene calls are TRBV5-1 and TRBJ2-1; D may be TRBD1 or TRBD2 (6 bases each). The CDR3 extends over 16 amino acids. Germline values: CDR1 SGHRS, CDR2 YFSETQ. The V gene lost 6 bases and the J gene lost 0 bases, with 16 bases spanning the gap. Variable domain in full (rest from reference TRBV5-1 and TRBJ2-1): KAGVTQTPRYLIKTRGQQVTLSCSPISGHRSVSWYQQTPGQGLQFLFEYFSETQRNKGNFPGRFSGRQFSNSRSEMNVSTLELGDSALYLCASTRGGSSSYNEQFFGPGTRLTVL.

The chain has TRBV7-2 and TRBJ1-3; D is uncertain. V dropped 3 bases and J dropped 0 bases, with 12 bases sitting between them. Germline V gene data show CDR1 as SGHTA and CDR2 as FQGNSA. The CDR3 runs 16 residues. The CDR3 region has the DNA TGTGCCAGCAGCTTTAGAGTTACATCCTCTGGAAACACCATATATTTT. This encodes CASSFRVTSSGNTIYF.

This clone appeared a single time. The rearrangement links TRBV9 to TRBJ2-5, with D hard to call. This CDR3 spans 10 amino acids. Trimming stripped 5 bases from V and 5 bases from J, with 4 bases between. The germline CDR1 and CDR2 sequences are SGDLS and YYNGEE. The CDR3 bases are TGTGCCAGCAGTGGTGAGACCCAGTACTTC. Translating gives CASSGETQYF.

The genes are TRBV4-1 and TRBJ2-1; D is possibly TRBD1 (5 bases). Germline V lookup: CDR1 MGHRA, CDR2 YSYEKL. This CDR3 region has 14 residues. The V and J ends lost 0 bases and 3 bases respectively, with 6 bases between them. CDR3 region: CASSQDQGYNEQFF. Here the CDR3 DNA reads TGCGCCAGCAGCCAAGATCAGGGCTACAATGAGCAGTTCTTC.